Listed below are T cell receptor beta chains from one sample, sequenced in a study of blood T cell repertoires in COVID-19. Measured with immunoSEQ multiplex PCR; TCRdb has only the in-frame clones, and not every one. The table lists about 480,000 clones, approximately 88% of them singletons. Sequenced input: peripheral blood. The receptors stem from a woman aged 50 to 65 with COVID-19, enrolled during active disease. Each CDR3 is given with its conserved first and last residue. The order of the fields is D gene, V gene, J gene, clone size, CDR3 DNA, CDR3 protein. The D gene is left open where the match is weak. Clone size is not always given. Where it is, it says once, few, many or a class for expanded clones.

.,TRBV5-1,TRBJ1-1,.,TGCGCCAGCAGCCCGCAGGAGGGCTACACTGAAGCTTTCTTT,CASSPQEGYTEAFF
TRBD1,TRBV19,TRBJ1-4,.,TGTGCCAGTAGTATACTGGGGGACAGAGAAGAGGAAAAACTGTTTTTT,CASSILGDREEEKLFF
.,TRBV6-6,TRBJ1-2,.,TGTGCCAGCAGCGACAGGAACTATGGCTACACCTTC,CASSDRNYGYTF
TRBD1,TRBV7-9,TRBJ1-2,once,TGTGCCAGCAGCCAGACAGGGGAGGAAGGCTACACCTTC,CASSQTGEEGYTF
TRBD1,TRBV19,TRBJ1-1,.,TGTGCCAGTCAAGGGAAGTCAGGGGGGCGCAATGAAGCTTTCTTT,CASQGKSGGRNEAFF
TRBD1,TRBV15,TRBJ2-7,.,TGTGCCACCAGCAGGGATGGACAGGCCTACGAGCAGTACTTC,CATSRDGQAYEQYF
.,TRBV3-1/TRBV3-2,TRBJ1-3,few,TGTGCCAGCAGCCCCCGGGAGTCTGGAAACACCATATATTTT,CASSPRESGNTIYF
.,TRBV30,TRBJ1-6,.,TGTGCCTGGAGTGCTAACAGGGATTCACCCCTCCACTTT,CAWSANRDSPLHF
TRBD1,TRBV23-1,TRBJ2-7,.,TGCGCCAGCAGTCAATCGGGGAACAGGGGGGACGAGCAGTACTTC,CASSQSGNRGDEQYF
TRBD1,TRBV28,TRBJ1-2,once,TGTGCCATATCCGGGACAGGATACGGCTACACCTTC,CAISGTGYGYTF
TRBD1,TRBV6-5,TRBJ1-2,few,TGTGCCAGCAGAATAACCGGGACAGCGGAAGGCTACACCTTC,CASRITGTAEGYTF
TRBD1,TRBV4-1,TRBJ2-2,once,TGCGCCAGCAGCCAAGATCGCAGGGGGCAAAGAACCGGGGAGCTGTTTTTT,CASSQDRRGQRTGELFF
TRBD1,TRBV9,TRBJ2-2,.,TGTGCCAGCAGCGTAGTAGGGACAGGATCCGGGGAGCTGTTTTTT,CASSVVGTGSGELFF
TRBD1,TRBV6-5,TRBJ2-2,.,TGTGCCAGCAGTTACGGGACAGGGCCCGGGGAGCTGTTTTTT,CASSYGTGPGELFF
TRBD2,TRBV5-8,TRBJ2-5,once,TGTGCCAGCAGCTCTAGCGGGGTCGTCCAGGAGACCCAGTACTTC,CASSSSGVVQETQYF
TRBD1,TRBV9,TRBJ2-7,.,TGTGCCAGCAGCGTCGGGACAGGGAGCGGCGAGCAGTACTTC,CASSVGTGSGEQYF
TRBD2,TRBV6-1,TRBJ2-7,once,TGTGCCAGCAGTGAAGAAGCTAGCGGGGGCTACGAGCAGTACTTC,CASSEEASGGYEQYF
.,TRBV18,TRBJ1-1,.,TGTGCCAGCTCACCCGGAGGTGAAGCTTTCTTT,CASSPGGEAFF
TRBD1,TRBV29-1,TRBJ1-1,.,TGCAGCGTGGACAGGGGTGGTGAAGCTTTCTTT,CSVDRGGEAFF
.,TRBV12-3/TRBV12-4,TRBJ1-2,.,TGTGCCAGCACCTGGGAGGGTGGCTACACCTTC,CASTWEGGYTF
TRBD1,TRBV18,TRBJ2-3,.,TGTGCCAGCTCACCTCCTGGGGACAGGGGGGATACGCAGTATTTT,CASSPPGDRGDTQYF
TRBD2,TRBV28,TRBJ2-1,.,TGTGCCAGCAGGGGGTACGGGGCAGCGGGGGGGCCGAAGGACTACAATGAGCAGTTCTTC,CASRGYGAAGGPKDYNEQFF
.,TRBV25-1,TRBJ1-2,.,TGTGCCAGCAGTGGAGGGATAGCTAACTATGGCTACACCTTC,CASSGGIANYGYTF
.,TRBV27,TRBJ2-7,.,TGTGCCAGCAGTTTTGCGCCTACCTACGAGCAGTACTTC,CASSFAPTYEQYF
TRBD2,TRBV3-1/TRBV3-2,TRBJ2-7,.,TGTGCCAGCAGCCAAGGGCGTCTAGCGGGGGGGCGGCAGTACTTC,CASSQGRLAGGRQYF
.,TRBV9,TRBJ2-2,.,TGTGCCAGCAGCGTCCGGGAAAACACCGGGGAGCTGTTTTTT,CASSVRENTGELFF
TRBD2,TRBV3-1/TRBV3-2,TRBJ2-1,.,TGTGCCAGCACCTTGACTAGCGGGGGGCAAGGTGAGCAGTTCTTC,CASTLTSGGQGEQFF
.,TRBV4-1,TRBJ1-1,.,TGCGCCAGCAGCCATCTGGACAGAGGGACTGAAGCTTTCTTT,CASSHLDRGTEAFF
TRBD1,TRBV30,TRBJ2-5,.,TGTGCCTGGAGTTTAGGGGGCCAGACCCAGTACTTC,CAWSLGGQTQYF
TRBD1,TRBV28,TRBJ1-1,.,TGTGCCAGCAGCCTTATAAGTGGGGACAGCGAAGCTTTCTTT,CASSLISGDSEAFF
TRBD1,TRBV15,TRBJ1-6,once,TGTGCCACCAGCAGAGATGGACAGGGGATAAGCTCCTATAATTCACCCCTCCACTTT,CATSRDGQGISSYNSPLHF
.,TRBV5-1,TRBJ2-7,.,TGCGCCAGCAGCTTGCTGGACAAGTCCGAGCAGTACTTC,CASSLLDKSEQYF
.,TRBV5-1,TRBJ1-2,.,TGCGCCAGCAGCTTGGACGTGGCAGGTGATTCGATAGCTAACTATGGCTACACCTTC,CASSLDVAGDSIANYGYTF
.,TRBV18,TRBJ1-2,.,TGTGCCAGCTCACCAGGCGGGGGTGAAGGCTACACCTTC,CASSPGGGEGYTF
.,TRBV14,TRBJ2-2,once,TGTGCCAGCAGCCTGAGTCTAGGTACGCTTCGTCCCGGGGAGCTGTTTTTT,CASSLSLGTLRPGELFF
TRBD1,TRBV28,TRBJ1-1,.,TGTGCCAGCAGAAAACAGGGGGCTAAGGGCACTGAAGCTTTCTTT,CASRKQGAKGTEAFF
TRBD1,TRBV2,TRBJ1-5,once,TGTGCCAGCCAGACAGGGGCCAATCAGCCCCAGCATTTT,CASQTGANQPQHF
.,TRBV24-1,TRBJ1-1,.,TGTGCCACCAGTGGGGAGAGCCACACTGAAGCTTTCTTT,CATSGESHTEAFF
.,TRBV5-1,TRBJ2-7,.,TGCGCCAGCAGCGGGCAATACGAGCAGTACTTC,CASSGQYEQYF
TRBD2,TRBV9,TRBJ2-5,.,TGTGCCAGCAGCGTAGGGAGGACTAGCGGGCAAGAGACCCAGTACTTC,CASSVGRTSGQETQYF
TRBD1,TRBV2,TRBJ1-4,.,TGTGCCAGCAGTGAAAGTCAGGGACAGACTAATGAAAAACTGTTTTTT,CASSESQGQTNEKLFF